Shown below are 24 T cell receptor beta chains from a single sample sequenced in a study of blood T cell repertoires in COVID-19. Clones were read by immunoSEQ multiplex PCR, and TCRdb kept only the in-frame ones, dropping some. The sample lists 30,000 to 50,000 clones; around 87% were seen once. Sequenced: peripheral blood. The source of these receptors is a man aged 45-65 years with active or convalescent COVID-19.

The CDR3 sequence: CASSPRQGARTEAFF. In DNA form, the CDR3 reads TGTGCCAGCTCACCACGGCAGGGGGCACGAACTGAAGCTTTCTTT. V is TRBV18 and J is TRBJ1-1; 8 bases fit TRBD1. With 1 base clipped from V and 5 bases from J, the junction kept 6 bases outside the gene matches. This CDR3 is built from 15 residues. Germline assignment: CDR1 KGHSH and CDR2 LQKENI. The full variable domain, with the rest looked up from reference TRBV18 and TRBJ1-1, is NAGVMQNPRHLVRRRGQEARLRCSPMKGHSHVYWYRQLPEEGLKFMVYLQKENIIDESGMPKERFSAEFPKEGPSILRIQQVVRGDSAAYFCASSPRQGARTEAFFGQGTRLTVV.

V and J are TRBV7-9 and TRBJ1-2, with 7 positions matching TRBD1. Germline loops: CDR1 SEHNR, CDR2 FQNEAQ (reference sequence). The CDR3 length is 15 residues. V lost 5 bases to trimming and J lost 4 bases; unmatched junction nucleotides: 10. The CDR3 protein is CASSPQGSLPYGYTF. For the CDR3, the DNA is TGTGCCAGCAGCCCACAGGGGTCCCTTCCCTATGGCTACACCTTC.

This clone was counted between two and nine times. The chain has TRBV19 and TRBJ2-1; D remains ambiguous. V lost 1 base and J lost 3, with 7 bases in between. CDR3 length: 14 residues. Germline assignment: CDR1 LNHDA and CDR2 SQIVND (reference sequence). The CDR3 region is CASSIGVFYNEQFF. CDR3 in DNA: TGTGCCAGTAGTATAGGTGTCTTCTACAATGAGCAGTTCTTC.

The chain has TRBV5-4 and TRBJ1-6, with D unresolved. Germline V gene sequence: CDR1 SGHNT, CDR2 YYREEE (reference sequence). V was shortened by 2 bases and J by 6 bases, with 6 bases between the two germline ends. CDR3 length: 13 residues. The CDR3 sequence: CASSFGSNSPLHF. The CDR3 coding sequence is TGTGCCAGCAGCTTTGGCAGTAATTCACCCCTCCACTTT.

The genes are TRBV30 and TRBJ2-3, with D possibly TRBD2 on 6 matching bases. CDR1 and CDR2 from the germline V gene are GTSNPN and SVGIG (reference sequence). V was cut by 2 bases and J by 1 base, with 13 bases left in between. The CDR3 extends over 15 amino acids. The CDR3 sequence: CAWSRGASGTDTQYF. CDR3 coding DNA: TGTGCCTGGAGTAGAGGGGCTAGCGGCACAGATACGCAGTATTTT.

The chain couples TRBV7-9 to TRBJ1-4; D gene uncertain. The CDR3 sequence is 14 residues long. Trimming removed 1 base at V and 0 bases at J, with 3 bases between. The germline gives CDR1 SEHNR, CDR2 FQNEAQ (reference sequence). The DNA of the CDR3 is TGTGCCAGCAGCTTAGTAACAACTAATGAAAAACTGTTTTTT. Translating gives CASSLVTTNEKLFF.

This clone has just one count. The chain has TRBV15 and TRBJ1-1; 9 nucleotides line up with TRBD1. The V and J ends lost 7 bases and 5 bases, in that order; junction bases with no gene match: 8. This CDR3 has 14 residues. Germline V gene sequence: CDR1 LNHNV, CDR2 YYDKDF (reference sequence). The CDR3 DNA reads TGTGCCACCACCCGGACAGGGGCGATTACTGAAGCTTTCTTT. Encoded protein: CATTRTGAITEAFF.

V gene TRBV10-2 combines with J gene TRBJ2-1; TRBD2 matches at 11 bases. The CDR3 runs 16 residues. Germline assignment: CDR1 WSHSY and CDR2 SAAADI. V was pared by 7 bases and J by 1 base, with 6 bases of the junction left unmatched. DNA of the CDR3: TGCGCCAGCAAGTTAGCGGGAGGGGGATCCTACAATGAGCAGTTCTTC. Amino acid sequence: CASKLAGGGSYNEQFF.

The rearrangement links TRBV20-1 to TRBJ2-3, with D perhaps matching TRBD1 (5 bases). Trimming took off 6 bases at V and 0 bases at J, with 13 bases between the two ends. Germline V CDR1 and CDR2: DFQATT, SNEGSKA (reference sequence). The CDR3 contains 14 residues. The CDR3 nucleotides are TGCAGTGCCAGTAGACAGCCTAGCACAGATACGCAGTATTTT. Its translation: CSASRQPSTDTQYF.

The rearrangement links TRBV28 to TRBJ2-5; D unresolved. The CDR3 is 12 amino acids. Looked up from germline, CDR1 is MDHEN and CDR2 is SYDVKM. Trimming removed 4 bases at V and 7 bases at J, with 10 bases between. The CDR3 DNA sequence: TGTGCCAGCAGTTACTACCCGGGGACCCAGTACTTC. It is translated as CASSYYPGTQYF.

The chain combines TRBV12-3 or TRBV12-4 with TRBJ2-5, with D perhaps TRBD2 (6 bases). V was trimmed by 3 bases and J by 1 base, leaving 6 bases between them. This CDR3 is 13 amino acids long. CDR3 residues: CASSLGLQETQYF. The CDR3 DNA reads TGTGCCAGCAGTTTGGGACTCCAAGAGACCCAGTACTTC.

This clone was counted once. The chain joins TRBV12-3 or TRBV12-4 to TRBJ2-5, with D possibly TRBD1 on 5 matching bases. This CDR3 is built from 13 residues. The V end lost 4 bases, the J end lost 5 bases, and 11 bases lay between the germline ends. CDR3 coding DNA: TGTGCCAGCAGTTCGTACAGGATTGAGACCCAGTACTTC. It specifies CASSSYRIETQYF.

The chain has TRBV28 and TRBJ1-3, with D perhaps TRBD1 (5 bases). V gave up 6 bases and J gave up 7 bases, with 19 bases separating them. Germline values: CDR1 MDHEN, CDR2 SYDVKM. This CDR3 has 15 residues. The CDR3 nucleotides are TGTGCCAGCAGCCAAGGCGGGGGGAGAGGTAACACCATATATTTT. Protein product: CASSQGGGRGNTIYF.

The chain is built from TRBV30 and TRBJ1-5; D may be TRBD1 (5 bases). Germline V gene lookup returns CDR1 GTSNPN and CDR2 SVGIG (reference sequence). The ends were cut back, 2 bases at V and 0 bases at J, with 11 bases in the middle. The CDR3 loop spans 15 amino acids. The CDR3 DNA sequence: TGTGCCTGGAGTAGCGACAGAGGTAGCAATCAGCCCCAGCATTTT. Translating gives CAWSSDRGSNQPQHF.

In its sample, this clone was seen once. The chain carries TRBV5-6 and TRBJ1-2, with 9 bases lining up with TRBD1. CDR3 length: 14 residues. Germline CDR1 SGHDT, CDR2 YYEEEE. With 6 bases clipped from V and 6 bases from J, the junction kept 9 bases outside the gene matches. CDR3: CASTHRGLLHGYTF. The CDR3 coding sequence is TGTGCCAGCACCCACAGGGGGCTGTTGCATGGCTACACCTTC. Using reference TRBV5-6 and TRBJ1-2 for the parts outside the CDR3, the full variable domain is DAGVTQSPTHLIKTRGQQVTLRCSPKSGHDTVSWYQQALGQGPQFIFQYYEEEERQRGNFPDRFSGHQFPNYSSELNVNALLLGDSALYLCASTHRGLLHGYTFGSGTRLTVV.

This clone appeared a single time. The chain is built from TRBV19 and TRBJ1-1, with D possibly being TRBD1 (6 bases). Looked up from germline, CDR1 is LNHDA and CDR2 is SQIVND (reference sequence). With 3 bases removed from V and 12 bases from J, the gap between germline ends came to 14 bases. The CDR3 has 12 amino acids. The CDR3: CASSILGRGTFF. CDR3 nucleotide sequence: TGTGCCAGTAGTATCTTGGGCAGGGGAACTTTCTTT.

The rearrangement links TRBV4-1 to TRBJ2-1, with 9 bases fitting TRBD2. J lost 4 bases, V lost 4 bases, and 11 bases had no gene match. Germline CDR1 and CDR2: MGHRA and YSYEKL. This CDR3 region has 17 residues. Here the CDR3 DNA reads TGCGCCAGCAGCCCCGGGGGAGCGGGGGGAGCGTACAATGAGCAGTTCTTC. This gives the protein CASSPGGAGGAYNEQFF.

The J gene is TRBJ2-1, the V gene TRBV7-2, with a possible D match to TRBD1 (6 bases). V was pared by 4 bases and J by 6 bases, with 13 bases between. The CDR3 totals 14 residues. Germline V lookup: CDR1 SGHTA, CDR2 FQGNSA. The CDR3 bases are TGTGCCAGCAGCTACCTCCGGACAGTCAATGAGCAGTTCTTC. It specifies CASSYLRTVNEQFF.

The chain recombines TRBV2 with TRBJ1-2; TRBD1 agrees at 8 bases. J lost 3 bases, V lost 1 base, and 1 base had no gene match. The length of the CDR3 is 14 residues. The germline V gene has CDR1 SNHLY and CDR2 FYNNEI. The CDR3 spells CASSEGTGYYGYTF. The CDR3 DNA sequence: TGTGCCAGCAGTGAAGGGACAGGGTACTATGGCTACACCTTC.

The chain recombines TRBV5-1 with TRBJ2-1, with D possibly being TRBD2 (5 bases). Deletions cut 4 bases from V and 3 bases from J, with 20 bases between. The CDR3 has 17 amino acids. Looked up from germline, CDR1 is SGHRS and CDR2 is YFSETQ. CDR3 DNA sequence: TGCGCCAGCAGCCCTAGACGCAGCGGCCTAATCTACAATGAGCAGTTCTTC. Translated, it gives CASSPRRSGLIYNEQFF.

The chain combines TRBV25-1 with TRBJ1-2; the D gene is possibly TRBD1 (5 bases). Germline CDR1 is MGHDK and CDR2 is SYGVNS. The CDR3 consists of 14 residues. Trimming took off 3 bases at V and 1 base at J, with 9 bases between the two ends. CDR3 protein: CASSETAINYGYTF. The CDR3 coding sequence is TGTGCCAGCAGTGAGACAGCAATTAACTATGGCTACACCTTC.

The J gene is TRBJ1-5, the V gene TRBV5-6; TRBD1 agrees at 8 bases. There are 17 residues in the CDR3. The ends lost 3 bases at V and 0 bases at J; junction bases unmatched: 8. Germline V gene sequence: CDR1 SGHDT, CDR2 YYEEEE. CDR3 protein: CASSSTAGGLSNQPQHF. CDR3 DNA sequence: TGTGCCAGCAGCTCCACGGCAGGGGGCCTTAGCAATCAGCCCCAGCATTTT. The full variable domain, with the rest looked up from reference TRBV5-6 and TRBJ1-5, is DAGVTQSPTHLIKTRGQQVTLRCSPKSGHDTVSWYQQALGQGPQFIFQYYEEEERQRGNFPDRFSGHQFPNYSSELNVNALLLGDSALYLCASSSTAGGLSNQPQHFGDGTRLSIL.

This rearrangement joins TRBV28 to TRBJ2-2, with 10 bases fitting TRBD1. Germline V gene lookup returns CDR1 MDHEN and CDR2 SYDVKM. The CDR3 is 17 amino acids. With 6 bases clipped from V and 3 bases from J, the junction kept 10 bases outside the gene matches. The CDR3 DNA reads TGTGCCAGCAGGGACAGGGGGATTTTAAGGGACACCGGGGAGCTGTTTTTT. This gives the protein CASRDRGILRDTGELFF.

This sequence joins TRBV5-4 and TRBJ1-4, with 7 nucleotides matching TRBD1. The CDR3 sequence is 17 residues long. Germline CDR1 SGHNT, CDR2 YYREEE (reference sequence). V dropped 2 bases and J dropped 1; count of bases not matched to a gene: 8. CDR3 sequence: CASSLSGGLLTNEKLFF. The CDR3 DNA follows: TGTGCCAGCAGCTTATCAGGGGGGTTGTTAACTAATGAAAAACTGTTTTTT.